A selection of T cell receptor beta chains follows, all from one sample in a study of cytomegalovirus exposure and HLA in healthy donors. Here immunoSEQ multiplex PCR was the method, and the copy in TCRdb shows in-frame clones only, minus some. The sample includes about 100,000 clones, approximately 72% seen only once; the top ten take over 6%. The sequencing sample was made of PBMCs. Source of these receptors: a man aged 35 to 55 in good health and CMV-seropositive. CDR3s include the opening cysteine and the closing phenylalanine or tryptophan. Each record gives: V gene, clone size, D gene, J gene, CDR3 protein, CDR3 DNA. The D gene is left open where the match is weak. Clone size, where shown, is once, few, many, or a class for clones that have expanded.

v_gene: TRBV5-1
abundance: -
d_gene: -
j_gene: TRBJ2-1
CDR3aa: CASSLVRDSYNEQFF
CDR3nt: TGCGCCAGCAGCTTGGTACGGGATTCCTACAATGAGCAGTTCTTC

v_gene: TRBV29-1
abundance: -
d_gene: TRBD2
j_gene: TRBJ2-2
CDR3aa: CSVEGRRTSGTGELFF
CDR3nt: TGCAGCGTTGAAGGGAGGAGGACTAGCGGCACCGGGGAGCTGTTTTTT

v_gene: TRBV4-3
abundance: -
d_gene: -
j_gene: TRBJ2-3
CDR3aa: CASSPDGRGGTDTQYF
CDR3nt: TGCGCCAGCAGCCCCGACGGGAGAGGGGGCACAGATACGCAGTATTTT

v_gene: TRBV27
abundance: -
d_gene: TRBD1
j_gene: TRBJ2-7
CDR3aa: CASSSLPPGQGGWGQYF
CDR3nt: TGTGCCAGCAGTTCGTTGCCACCCGGACAGGGAGGTTGGGGGCAGTACTTC

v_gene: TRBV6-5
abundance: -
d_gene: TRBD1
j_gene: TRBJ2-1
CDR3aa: CASSYDRGATEQFF
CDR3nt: TGTGCCAGCAGCTACGACAGGGGGGCCACTGAGCAGTTCTTC

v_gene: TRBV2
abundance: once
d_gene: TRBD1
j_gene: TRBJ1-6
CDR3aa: CASSVGTGTNSPLHF
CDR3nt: TGTGCCAGCAGTGTCGGGACAGGGACCAATTCACCCCTCCACTTT

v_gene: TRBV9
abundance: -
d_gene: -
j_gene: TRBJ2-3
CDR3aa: CASSVDTGSTDTQYF
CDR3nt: TGTGCCAGCAGCGTAGATACAGGGAGCACAGATACGCAGTATTTT

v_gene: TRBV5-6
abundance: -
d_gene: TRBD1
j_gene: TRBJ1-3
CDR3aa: CASNLTGGNGNTIYF
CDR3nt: TGTGCCAGCAATCTGACAGGGGGCAATGGAAACACCATATATTTT

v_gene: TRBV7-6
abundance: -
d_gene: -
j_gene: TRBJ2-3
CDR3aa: CASSPLTDSTDTQYF
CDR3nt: TGTGCCAGCAGCCCGCTGACAGATAGCACAGATACGCAGTATTTT

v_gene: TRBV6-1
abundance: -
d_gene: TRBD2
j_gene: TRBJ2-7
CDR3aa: CASSPSGGTYEQYF
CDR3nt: TGTGCCAGCAGCCCTAGCGGGGGTACCTACGAGCAGTACTTC

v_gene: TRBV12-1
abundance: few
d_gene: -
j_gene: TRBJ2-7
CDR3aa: CASNSRASYEQYF
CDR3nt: TGTGCCAGCAATAGCAGGGCCTCCTACGAGCAGTACTTC

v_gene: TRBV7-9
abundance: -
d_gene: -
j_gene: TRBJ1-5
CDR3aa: CSSSLGTQPQHF
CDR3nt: TGTTCCAGCAGCCTGGGGACACAGCCCCAGCATTTT

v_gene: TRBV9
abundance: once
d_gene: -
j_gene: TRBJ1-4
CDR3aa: CASSAGQKTNEKLFF
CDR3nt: TGTGCCAGCAGCGCCGGACAGAAGACTAATGAAAAACTGTTTTTT

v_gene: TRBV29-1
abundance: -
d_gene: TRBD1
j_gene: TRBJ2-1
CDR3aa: CSVGQGNEQFF
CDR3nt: TGCAGCGTTGGACAGGGGAATGAGCAGTTCTTC

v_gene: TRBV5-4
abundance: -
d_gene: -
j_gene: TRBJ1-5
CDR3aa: CAINRLRNQPQHF
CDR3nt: TGTGCCATAAACAGGCTGCGCAATCAGCCCCAGCATTTT

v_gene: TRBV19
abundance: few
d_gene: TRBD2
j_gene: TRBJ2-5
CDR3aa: CASSLRTTSGGGETQYF
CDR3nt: TGTGCCAGTAGTCTTCGAACTACTAGCGGGGGAGGAGAGACCCAGTACTTC

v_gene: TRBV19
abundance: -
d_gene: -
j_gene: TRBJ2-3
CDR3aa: CASSRSDFTDTQYF
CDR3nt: TGTGCCAGTAGTAGGTCCGACTTCACAGATACGCAGTATTTT

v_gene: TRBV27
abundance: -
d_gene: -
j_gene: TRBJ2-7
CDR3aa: CASSLSGTTPYEQYF
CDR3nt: TGTGCCAGCAGTCTATCAGGTACTACTCCCTACGAGCAGTACTTC

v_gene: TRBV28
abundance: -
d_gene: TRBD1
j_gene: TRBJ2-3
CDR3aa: CASSSGTGVIKDTDTQYF
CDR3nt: TGTGCCAGCAGTTCCGGGACAGGGGTAATTAAGGACACAGATACGCAGTATTTT

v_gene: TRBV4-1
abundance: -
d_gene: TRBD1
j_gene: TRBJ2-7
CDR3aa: CASSLRGTGNEQYF
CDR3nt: TGCGCCAGCAGCCTCCGAGGGACAGGGAACGAGCAGTACTTC

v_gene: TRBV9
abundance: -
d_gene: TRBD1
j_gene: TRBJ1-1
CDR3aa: CASSSGTGMNTEAFF
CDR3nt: TGTGCCAGCAGCTCTGGGACAGGGATGAACACTGAAGCTTTCTTT

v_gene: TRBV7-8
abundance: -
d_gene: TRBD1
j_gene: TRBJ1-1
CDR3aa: CASSPGQGLNTEAFF
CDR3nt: TGTGCCAGCAGCCCGGGACAGGGTTTGAACACTGAAGCTTTCTTT

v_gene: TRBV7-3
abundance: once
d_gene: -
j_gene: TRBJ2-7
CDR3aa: CASSLTHSYEQYF
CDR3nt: TGTGCCAGCAGCTTAACTCACTCCTACGAGCAGTACTTC

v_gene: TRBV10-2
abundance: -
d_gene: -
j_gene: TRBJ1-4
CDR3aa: CASGNGQIALATNEKLFF
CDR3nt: TGCGCCAGCGGAAACGGACAGATAGCACTTGCAACTAATGAAAAACTGTTTTTT

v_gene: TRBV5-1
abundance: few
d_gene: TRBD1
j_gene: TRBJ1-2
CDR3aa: CASSLATGGYGYTF
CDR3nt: TGCGCCAGCAGCTTGGCCACAGGGGGTTATGGCTACACCTTC

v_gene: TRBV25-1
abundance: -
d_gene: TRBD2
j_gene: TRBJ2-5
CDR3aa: CASSESGLAGGRETQYF
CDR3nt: TGTGCCAGCAGTGAGTCGGGACTAGCGGGGGGAAGAGAGACCCAGTACTTC

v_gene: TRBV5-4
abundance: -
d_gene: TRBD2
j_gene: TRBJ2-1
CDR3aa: CASSIYRDYHNNEQFF
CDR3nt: TGTGCCAGCAGCATTTACCGGGACTACCATAACAATGAGCAGTTCTTC

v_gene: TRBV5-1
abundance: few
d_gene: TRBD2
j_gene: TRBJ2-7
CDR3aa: CASSLQAGEPYEQYF
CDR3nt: TGCGCCAGCAGCTTGCAAGCGGGGGAGCCCTACGAGCAGTACTTC

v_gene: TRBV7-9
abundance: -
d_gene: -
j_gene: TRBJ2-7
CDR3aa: CASSISGEQYF
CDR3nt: TGTGCCAGCAGTATTTCAGGAGAGCAGTACTTC

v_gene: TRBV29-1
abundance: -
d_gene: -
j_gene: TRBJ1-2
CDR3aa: CSVHGGRDYGYTF
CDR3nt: TGCAGCGTCCACGGAGGGAGAGATTATGGCTACACCTTC